This T cell receptor (beta chain) was observed in a study of blood T cell repertoires in COVID-19. In the original analysis: Scientists estimated how many nucleated cells there were by amplifying reference gene primers. Sequencing used immunoSEQ multiplex PCR; TCRdb keeps in-frame clones, though not all of them. V and J calls and clone size are as listed in that table; D and trimming were resolved from the DNA. Altogether 150,000 to 200,000 clones are present, more than 75% being singletons, with the ten largest covering around 5%. Enrolment of Seattle patients took place during active infection, and they were followed longitudinally. Germline V gene sequence: CDR1 SGHTA, CDR2 FQGNSA. The CDR3 spans 15 residues. Trimming took off 2 bases at V and 0 bases at J, with 8 bases between the two ends.

The sequence came from a man aged 18 to 30 with COVID-19, enrolled during active disease. Sequencing was carried out using peripheral blood. The genes are TRBV7-2 and TRBJ2-1; no definite D call. In DNA form, the CDR3 reads TGTGCCAGCAGCTTAAGTGGCGGCTCCTACAATGAGCAGTTCTTC. Translated, it gives CASSLSGGSYNEQFF.